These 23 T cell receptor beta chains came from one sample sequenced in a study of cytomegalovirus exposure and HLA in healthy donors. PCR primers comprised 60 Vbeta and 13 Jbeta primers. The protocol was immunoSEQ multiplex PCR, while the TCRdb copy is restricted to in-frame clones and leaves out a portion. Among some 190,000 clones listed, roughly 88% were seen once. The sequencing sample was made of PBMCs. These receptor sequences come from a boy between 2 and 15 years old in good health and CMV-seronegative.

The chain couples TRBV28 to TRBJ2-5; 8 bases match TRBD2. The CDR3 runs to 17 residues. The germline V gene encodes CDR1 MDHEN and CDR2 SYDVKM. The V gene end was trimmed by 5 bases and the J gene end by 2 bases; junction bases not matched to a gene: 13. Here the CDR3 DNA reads TGTGCCAGCAGTCTACGGGGTAGCGGGGTTACACAAGAGACCCAGTACTTC. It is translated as CASSLRGSGVTQETQYF.

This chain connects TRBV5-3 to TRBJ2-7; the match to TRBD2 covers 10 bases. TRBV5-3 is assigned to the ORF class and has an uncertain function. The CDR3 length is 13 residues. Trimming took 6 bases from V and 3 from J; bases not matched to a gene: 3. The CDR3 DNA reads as TGTGCCAGAAACGCTAGCGGGAGCTACGAGCAGTACTTC. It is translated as CARNASGSYEQYF.

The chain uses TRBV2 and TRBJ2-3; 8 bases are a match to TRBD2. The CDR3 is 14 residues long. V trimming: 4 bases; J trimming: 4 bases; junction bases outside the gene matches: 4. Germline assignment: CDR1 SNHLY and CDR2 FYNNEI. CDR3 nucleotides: TGTGCCAGCAGTGGGGGACTAGGAGCAGATACGCAGTATTTT. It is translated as CASSGGLGADTQYF.

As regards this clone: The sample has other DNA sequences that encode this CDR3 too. The CDR3 loop is CASSPGQGNYGYTF. The CDR3 nucleotides are TGTGCCAGTAGTCCAGGGCAGGGGAACTATGGCTACACCTTC. The chain has TRBV19 and TRBJ1-2; D perhaps matches TRBD1 (6 bases). The V end lost 5 bases, the J end lost 2 bases, and 12 bases lay between the germline ends. There are 14 residues in the CDR3. Germline loops: CDR1 LNHDA, CDR2 SQIVND (reference sequence).

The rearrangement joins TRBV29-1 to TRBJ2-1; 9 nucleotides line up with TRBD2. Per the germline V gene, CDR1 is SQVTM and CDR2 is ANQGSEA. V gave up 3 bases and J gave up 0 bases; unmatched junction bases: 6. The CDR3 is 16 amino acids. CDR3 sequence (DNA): TGCAGCGTTGAGTCGCGGGAGGGAGGCTCCTACAATGAGCAGTTCTTC. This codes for CSVESREGGSYNEQFF.

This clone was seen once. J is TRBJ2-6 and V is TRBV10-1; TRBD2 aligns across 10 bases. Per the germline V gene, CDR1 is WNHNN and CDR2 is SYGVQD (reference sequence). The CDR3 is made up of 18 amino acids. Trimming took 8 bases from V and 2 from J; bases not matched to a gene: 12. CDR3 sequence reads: CASACRVAGGAGANVLTF. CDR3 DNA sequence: TGCGCCAGCGCTTGCCGAGTAGCGGGAGGAGCTGGGGCCAACGTCCTGACTTTC.

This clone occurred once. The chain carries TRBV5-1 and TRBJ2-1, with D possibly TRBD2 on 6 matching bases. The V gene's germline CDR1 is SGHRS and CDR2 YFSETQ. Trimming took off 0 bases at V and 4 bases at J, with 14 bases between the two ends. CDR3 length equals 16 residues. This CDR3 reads CASSLDVIAVYNEQFF. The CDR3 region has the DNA TGCGCCAGCAGCTTGGACGTTATAGCGGTGTACAATGAGCAGTTCTTC.

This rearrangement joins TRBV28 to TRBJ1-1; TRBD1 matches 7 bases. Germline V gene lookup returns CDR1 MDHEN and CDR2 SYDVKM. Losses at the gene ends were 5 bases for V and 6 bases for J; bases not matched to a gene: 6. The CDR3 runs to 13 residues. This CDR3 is CASSIRDSSEAFF. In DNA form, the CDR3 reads TGTGCCAGCAGTATCCGGGACAGCTCTGAAGCTTTCTTT.

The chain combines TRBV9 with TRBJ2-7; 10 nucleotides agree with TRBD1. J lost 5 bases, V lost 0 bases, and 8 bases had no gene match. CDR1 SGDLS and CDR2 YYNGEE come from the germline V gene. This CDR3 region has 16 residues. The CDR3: CASSVGPGDRGDEQYF. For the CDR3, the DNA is TGTGCCAGCAGCGTAGGGCCGGGGGACAGGGGCGACGAGCAGTACTTC.

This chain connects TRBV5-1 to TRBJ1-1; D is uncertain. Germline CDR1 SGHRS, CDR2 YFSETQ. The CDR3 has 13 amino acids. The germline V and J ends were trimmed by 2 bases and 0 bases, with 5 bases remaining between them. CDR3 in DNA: TGCGCCAGCAGCTTTGACATGAACACTGAAGCTTTCTTT. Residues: CASSFDMNTEAFF.

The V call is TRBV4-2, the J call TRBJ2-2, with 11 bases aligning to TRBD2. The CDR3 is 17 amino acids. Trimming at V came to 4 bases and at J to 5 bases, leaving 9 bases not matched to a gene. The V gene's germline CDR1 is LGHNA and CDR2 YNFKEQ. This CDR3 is CASSLLAGGPGTGELFF. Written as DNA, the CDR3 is TGTGCCAGCAGCCTTTTAGCGGGAGGGCCTGGAACCGGGGAGCTGTTTTTT.

CDR3 DNA sequence: TGCGCCAGCAGCCAGGCTCCCCGTGGGCGGGGGGGCACAGATACGCAGTATTTT. Protein: CASSQAPRGRGGTDTQYF. The chain uses TRBV4-1 and TRBJ2-3; 8 positions match TRBD2. The V gene's germline CDR1 is MGHRA and CDR2 YSYEKL. The CDR3 length is 18 residues. V shed 3 bases, J shed 1 base, and the junction held 12 bases outside the gene matches.

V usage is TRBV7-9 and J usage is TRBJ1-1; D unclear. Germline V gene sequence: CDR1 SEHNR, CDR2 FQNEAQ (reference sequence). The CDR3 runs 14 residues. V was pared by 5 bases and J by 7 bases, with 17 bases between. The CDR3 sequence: CASSPREGGGEAFF. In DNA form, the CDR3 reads TGTGCCAGCAGCCCCAGAGAAGGAGGTGGTGAAGCTTTCTTT.

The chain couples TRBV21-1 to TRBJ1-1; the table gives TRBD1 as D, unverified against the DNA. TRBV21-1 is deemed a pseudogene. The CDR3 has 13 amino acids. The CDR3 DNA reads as TGTGCCAGCGGGACAGGTAGGGACACTGAAGCTTTCTTT. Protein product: CASGTGRDTEAFF.

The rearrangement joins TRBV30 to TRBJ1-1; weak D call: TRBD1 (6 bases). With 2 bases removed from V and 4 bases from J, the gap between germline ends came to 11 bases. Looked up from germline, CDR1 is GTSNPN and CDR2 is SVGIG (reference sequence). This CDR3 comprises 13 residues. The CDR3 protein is CAWSTGSLTEAFF. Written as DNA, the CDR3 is TGTGCCTGGAGTACAGGGTCCCTCACTGAAGCTTTCTTT.

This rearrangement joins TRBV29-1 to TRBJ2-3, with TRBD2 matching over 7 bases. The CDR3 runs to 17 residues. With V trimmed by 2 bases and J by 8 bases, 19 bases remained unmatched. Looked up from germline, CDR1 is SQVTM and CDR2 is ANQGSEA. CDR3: CSVETVRGRMGLGTQYF. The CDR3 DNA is TGCAGCGTTGAAACCGTTCGCGGGAGAATGGGTCTCGGTACGCAGTATTTT.

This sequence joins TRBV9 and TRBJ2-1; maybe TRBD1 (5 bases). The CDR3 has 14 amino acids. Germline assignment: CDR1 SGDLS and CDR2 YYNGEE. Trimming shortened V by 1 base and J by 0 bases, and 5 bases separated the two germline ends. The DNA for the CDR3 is TGTGCCAGCAGCGTAACAGGCTCCTACAATGAGCAGTTCTTC. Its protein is CASSVTGSYNEQFF.

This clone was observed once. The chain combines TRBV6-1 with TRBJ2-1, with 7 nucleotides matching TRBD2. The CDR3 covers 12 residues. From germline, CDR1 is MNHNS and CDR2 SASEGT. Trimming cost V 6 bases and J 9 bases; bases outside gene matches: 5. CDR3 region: CASSRLAGEQFF. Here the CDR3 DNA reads TGTGCCAGCAGCCGACTAGCAGGTGAGCAGTTCTTC.

For the CDR3, the DNA is TGCAGCGTCGCCGGGACACGAGAGTCTGGAAACACCATATATTTT. Translation: CSVAGTRESGNTIYF. The chain combines TRBV29-1 with TRBJ1-3, with a possible D match to TRBD1 (6 bases). The CDR3 consists of 15 residues. Trimming took 6 bases from V and 1 from J, leaving 16 bases between them. Germline CDR1 reads SQVTM; CDR2 reads ANQGSEA.

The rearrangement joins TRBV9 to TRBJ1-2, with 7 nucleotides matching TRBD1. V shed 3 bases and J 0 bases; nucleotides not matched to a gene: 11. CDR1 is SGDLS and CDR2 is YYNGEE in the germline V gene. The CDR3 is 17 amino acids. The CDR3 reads CASSDPRKGATNYGYTF. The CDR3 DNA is TGTGCCAGCAGCGACCCGAGGAAGGGGGCAACTAACTATGGCTACACCTTC.

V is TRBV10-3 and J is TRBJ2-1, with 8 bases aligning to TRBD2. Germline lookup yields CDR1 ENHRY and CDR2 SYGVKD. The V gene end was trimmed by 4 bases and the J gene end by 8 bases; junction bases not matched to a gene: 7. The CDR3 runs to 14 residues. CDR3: CAISGVAGLDEQFF. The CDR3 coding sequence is TGTGCCATCAGTGGGGTAGCGGGGTTAGATGAGCAGTTCTTC.

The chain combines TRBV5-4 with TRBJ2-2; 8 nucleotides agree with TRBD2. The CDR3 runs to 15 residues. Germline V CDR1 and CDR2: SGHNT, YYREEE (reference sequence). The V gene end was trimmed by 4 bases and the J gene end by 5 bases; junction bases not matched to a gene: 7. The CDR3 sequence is CASSTAGVRTGELFF. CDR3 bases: TGTGCCAGCAGCACAGCGGGAGTACGTACCGGGGAGCTGTTTTTT.

CDR3 nucleotide sequence: TGTGCCAGCAGTAACGACCCCGAGGCCAATGAGCAGTTCTTC. Amino acids: CASSNDPEANEQFF. The chain couples TRBV2 to TRBJ2-1; D call uncertain. The germline V and J ends were trimmed by 5 bases and 6 bases, with 14 bases remaining between them. This CDR3 is built from 14 residues. CDR1 is SNHLY, CDR2 FYNNEI, per germline.